These T cell receptor beta chains were read from a single sample in a study of blood T cell repertoires in COVID-19. Method: immunoSEQ multiplex PCR; TCRdb's copy keeps in-frame clones and lacks some. The table lists roughly 410,000 clones, roughly nine tenths of them singletons. What was sequenced was peripheral blood. These receptors all stem from a man aged 35 to 55 with acute or convalescent COVID-19. Both conserved end residues are part of each CDR3. D genes are given only for firm matches. The size field is filled for only some rows; it gives once, few, many or a size class.

v_gene	abundance	j_gene	d_gene	CDR3nt	CDR3aa
TRBV5-1	.	TRBJ1-5	.	TGCGCCAGCAGCCCAGGGGCAGGGACTAGCAATCAGCCCCAGCATTTT	CASSPGAGTSNQPQHF
TRBV5-6	.	TRBJ2-7	TRBD1	TGTGCCAGCAGCCCCGGGACAGGGGCCTTCTACGAGCAGTACTTC	CASSPGTGAFYEQYF
TRBV5-1	.	TRBJ2-1	TRBD2	TGCGCCAGCAGCCCACTAGCGGGGGGCTTCTCCTACAATGAGCAGTTCTTC	CASSPLAGGFSYNEQFF
TRBV10-3	.	TRBJ1-2	TRBD1	TGTGCCACGCGGACAGGGGCCCCAGCTAACTATGGCTACACCTTC	CATRTGAPANYGYTF
TRBV28	.	TRBJ1-4	TRBD1	TGTGCCAGCAGTTTATTTGGACGGACAGGGAGTTTAGCTAATGAAAAACTGTTTTTT	CASSLFGRTGSLANEKLFF
TRBV30	once	TRBJ1-1	.	TGTGCCTGGAGCGTCAGGGTGAGCACTGAAGCTTTCTTT	CAWSVRVSTEAFF
TRBV5-1	.	TRBJ1-6	.	TGCGCCAGCAGCTTGCAGTCGTCAGGGGATTCACCCCTCCACTTT	CASSLQSSGDSPLHF
TRBV19	.	TRBJ1-2	.	TGTGCCAGTAGTATCTCCCGCCAGGGGAATGGCTACACCTTC	CASSISRQGNGYTF
TRBV19	.	TRBJ1-1	.	TGTGCCAGTAGTATAGGCGGGACTAGGGAAGCTTTCTTT	CASSIGGTREAFF
TRBV30	.	TRBJ2-7	TRBD1	TGTGCCTGGAGGGAGACAGGGGCCTACGAGCAGTACTTC	CAWRETGAYEQYF
TRBV6-1	.	TRBJ2-5	.	TGTGCCAGCAGTGAAGCCCTGGCCGGGATACCTCCAAACTTC	CASSEALAGIPPNF
TRBV4-3	.	TRBJ1-2	.	TGCGCCAGCAGCCAAACCCACAGGAGACCTGGGGGCTACACCTTC	CASSQTHRRPGGYTF
TRBV5-1	.	TRBJ2-1	TRBD2	TGCGCCAGCAGCTTCAGGACTAGCGGGGGCAACAATGAGCAGTTCTTC	CASSFRTSGGNNEQFF
TRBV18	.	TRBJ2-1	TRBD1	TGTGCCAGCTCAAGAACAAGGGGGCCTTACAATGAGCAGTTCTTC	CASSRTRGPYNEQFF
TRBV6-5	.	TRBJ1-2	.	TGTGCCAGCCGAGACGGAAGGGTGCCGGGGGGCTACACCTTC	CASRDGRVPGGYTF
TRBV10-1	.	TRBJ2-3	TRBD2	TGCGCCAGCAGTGCCGGAGGGAGGGGTGGGCAGTATTTT	CASSAGGRGGQYF
TRBV3-1/TRBV3-2	.	TRBJ2-3	TRBD2	TGTGCCAGCAGCTTCCGGACTAGCGGGGTATACACAGATACGCAGTATTTT	CASSFRTSGVYTDTQYF
TRBV18	.	TRBJ1-2	TRBD1	TGTGCCAGCTCACCACTTCATAGGACAGGGGGGTCGTATGGCTACACCTTC	CASSPLHRTGGSYGYTF
TRBV23-1	.	TRBJ1-2	.	TGCGCCAGCAGTCACTATTTTTTAGGGGTTCTGAAGGGTGTCTATGGCTACACCTTC	CASSHYFLGVLKGVYGYTF
TRBV7-3	.	TRBJ2-1	TRBD2	TGTGCCAGCAGCTCCCCAGGACTAGCGGGAGGGTCGGGATCTTACAATGAGCAGTTCTTC	CASSSPGLAGGSGSYNEQFF
TRBV9	.	TRBJ1-3	.	TGTGCCAGCAGCGGAAATACAGGGTTCTCTGGAAACACCATATATTTT	CASSGNTGFSGNTIYF
TRBV3-1/TRBV3-2	.	TRBJ2-1	TRBD2	TGTGCCAGCAGCCGGCTAGCGGGAGAGCGCGAGCAGTTCTTC	CASSRLAGEREQFF
TRBV5-5	.	TRBJ2-7	.	TGTGCCAGCAGCTTGGTGACAGACTCCTACGAGCAGTACTTC	CASSLVTDSYEQYF
TRBV9	.	TRBJ2-1	.	TGTGCCAGCAGCGTAGAACAGGGATGGGGTGAGCAGTTCTTC	CASSVEQGWGEQFF
TRBV29-1	.	TRBJ2-2	TRBD1	TGCAGCGTTACCAACAGGGGGCGGGGCGGGGAGCTGTTTTTT	CSVTNRGRGGELFF
TRBV5-1	.	TRBJ2-3	.	TGCGCCAGCAGCGGAGCGCGGGGAGATACGCAGTATTTT	CASSGARGDTQYF
TRBV14	.	TRBJ2-1	.	TGTGCCAGCAGACTCGCGGGGTCGCGCCACAATGAGCAGTTCTTC	CASRLAGSRHNEQFF
TRBV4-2	.	TRBJ1-6	TRBD1	TGTGCCAGCAGCCAAGATTTGTTATTCGGGACAGGGGATGCGGTGGCCTATAATTCACCCCTCCACTTT	CASSQDLLFGTGDAVAYNSPLHF
TRBV5-1	.	TRBJ1-6	.	TGCGCCAGCAGCTTGGAACGGGCCCGGGGTTCACCCCTCCACTTT	CASSLERARGSPLHF
TRBV5-5	once	TRBJ1-2	TRBD1	TGTGCCAGCAGGATCGGGACAGAACAAGGCTACACCTTC	CASRIGTEQGYTF
TRBV7-2	.	TRBJ1-1	.	TGTGCCAGCAGCACTAATCGGGGGGACACTGAAGCTTTCTTT	CASSTNRGDTEAFF
TRBV27	.	TRBJ1-6	.	TGTGCCAGCAGTTTTGCAGGGGCCTTTAATTCACCCCTCCACTTT	CASSFAGAFNSPLHF
TRBV10-3	.	TRBJ2-1	.	TGTGCCATCAGTGAGAGTCAGGGGCACAATGAGCAGTTCTTC	CAISESQGHNEQFF
TRBV4-2	.	TRBJ2-6	.	TGTGCCAGCAGCCAAGGGAGGGGGCCGGGGGCCAACGTCCTGACTTTC	CASSQGRGPGANVLTF
TRBV27	.	TRBJ2-1	.	TGTGCCAGCAGTTCCTCGTGGAGTAGCTCCTACAATGAGCAGTTCTTC	CASSSSWSSSYNEQFF
TRBV5-1	.	TRBJ2-5	TRBD2	TGCGCCAGCAGCAGGTGGACTAGCGGGGAGACCCAGTACTTC	CASSRWTSGETQYF
TRBV28	.	TRBJ2-6	.	TGTGCCAGCAGTCCTACGGGTTACTCTGGGGCCAACGTCCTGACTTTC	CASSPTGYSGANVLTF
TRBV11-2	.	TRBJ2-4	.	TGTGCCAGCAGCAGAGGACTAGCCAAAAACATTCAGTACTTC	CASSRGLAKNIQYF
TRBV27	.	TRBJ1-1	.	TGTGCCAGCAGTTTGGGGGGAAACACTGAAGCTTTCTTT	CASSLGGNTEAFF
TRBV9	.	TRBJ1-3	.	TGTGCCAGCAGCCCCCGGGGGGCCTCTGGAAACACCATATATTTT	CASSPRGASGNTIYF
TRBV29-1	.	TRBJ1-4	.	TGCAGCGCTCCAGGCAGGGGAACTAATGAAAAACTGTTTTTT	CSAPGRGTNEKLFF
TRBV4-2	once	TRBJ1-2	.	TGTGCCAGCAGCCACCTTACGGCAGGGGCAGATGGCTACACCTTC	CASSHLTAGADGYTF
TRBV5-1	.	TRBJ1-6	TRBD1	TGCGCCAGCAGCTTCCGAGCAGGGGGCAGTTCACCCCTCCACTTT	CASSFRAGGSSPLHF
TRBV5-1	.	TRBJ1-1	TRBD1	TGCGCCAGCAGCCTCACAGGGGTCACTGAAGCTTTCTTT	CASSLTGVTEAFF
TRBV6-2/TRBV6-3	once	TRBJ1-5	TRBD1	TGTGCCAGCAGTTACGGAGACAGGGTTGGATATCAGCCCCAGCATTTT	CASSYGDRVGYQPQHF
TRBV6-5	.	TRBJ2-7	.	TGTGCCAGCAGGGCAGGGGTTTTCCCCTACGAGCAGTACTTC	CASRAGVFPYEQYF
TRBV27	.	TRBJ1-1	.	TGTGCCAGCAGTTCCGGTTGGAGAGAGGCTTTCTTT	CASSSGWREAFF
TRBV9	.	TRBJ2-2	TRBD2	TGTGCCAGCAGCGGGACCGGGACTAGTGGGGCCGGGGAGCTGTTTTTT	CASSGTGTSGAGELFF
TRBV30	.	TRBJ1-3	TRBD1	TGTGCCTGGAAGACAGGGCGCGCAAACACCATATATTTT	CAWKTGRANTIYF
TRBV10-3	.	TRBJ1-6	.	TGTGCCATCAGTGAAAGAGGGAACTCCTATAATTCACCCCTCCACTTT	CAISERGNSYNSPLHF
TRBV30	.	TRBJ1-4	.	TGTGCCTGGAGGGGGACGGGGGAATATGAAAAACTGTTTTTT	CAWRGTGEYEKLFF